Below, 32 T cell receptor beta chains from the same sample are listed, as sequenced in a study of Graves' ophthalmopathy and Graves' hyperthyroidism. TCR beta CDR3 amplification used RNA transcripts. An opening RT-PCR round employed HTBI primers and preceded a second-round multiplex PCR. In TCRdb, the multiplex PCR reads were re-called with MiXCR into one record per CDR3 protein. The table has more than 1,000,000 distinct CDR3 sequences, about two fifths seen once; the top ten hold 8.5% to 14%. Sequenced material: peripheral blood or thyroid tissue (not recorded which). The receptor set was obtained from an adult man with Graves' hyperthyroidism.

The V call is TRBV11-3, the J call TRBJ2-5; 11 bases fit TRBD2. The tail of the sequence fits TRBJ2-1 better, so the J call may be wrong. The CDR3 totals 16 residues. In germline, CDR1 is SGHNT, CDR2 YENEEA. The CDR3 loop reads CASSTRSGGAYNEQFF. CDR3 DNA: TGTGCCAGCAGCACTCGTAGCGGGGGGGCCTACAATGAGCAGTTCTTC.

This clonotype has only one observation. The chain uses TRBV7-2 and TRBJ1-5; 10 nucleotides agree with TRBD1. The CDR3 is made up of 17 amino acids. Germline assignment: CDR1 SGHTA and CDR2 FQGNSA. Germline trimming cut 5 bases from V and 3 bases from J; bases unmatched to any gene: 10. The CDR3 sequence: CASSTPGQGTPNQPQHF. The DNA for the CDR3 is TGTGCCAGCAGCACGCCGGGACAGGGGACACCCAATCAGCCCCAGCATTTT.

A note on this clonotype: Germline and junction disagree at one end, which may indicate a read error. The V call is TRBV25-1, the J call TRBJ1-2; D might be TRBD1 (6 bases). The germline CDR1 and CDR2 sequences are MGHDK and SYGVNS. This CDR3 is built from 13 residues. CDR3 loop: CASSGQENYGYAF. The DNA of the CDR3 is TGTGCCAGCAGTGGACAGGAGAACTATGGCTACGCCTTC.

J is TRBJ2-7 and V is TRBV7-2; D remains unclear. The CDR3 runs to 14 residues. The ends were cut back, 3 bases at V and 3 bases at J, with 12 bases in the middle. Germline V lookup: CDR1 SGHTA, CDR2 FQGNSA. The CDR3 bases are TGTGCCAGCAGCTTCGGCCCCCTCCACTACGAGCAGTACTTC. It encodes CASSFGPLHYEQYF.

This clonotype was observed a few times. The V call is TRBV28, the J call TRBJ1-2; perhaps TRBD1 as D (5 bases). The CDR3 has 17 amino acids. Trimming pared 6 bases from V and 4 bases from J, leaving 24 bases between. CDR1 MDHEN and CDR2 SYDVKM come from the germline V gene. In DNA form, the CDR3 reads TGTGCCAGCAGCTACGCACATCAGGAGGGGCGCAGCTATGGCTACACCTTC. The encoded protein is CASSYAHQEGRSYGYTF.

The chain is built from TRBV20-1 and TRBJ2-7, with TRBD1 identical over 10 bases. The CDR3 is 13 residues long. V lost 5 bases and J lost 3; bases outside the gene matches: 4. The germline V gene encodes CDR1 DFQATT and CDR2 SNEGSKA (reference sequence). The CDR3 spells CSAAGQGGYEQYF. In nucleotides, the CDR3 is TGCAGTGCTGCTGGACAGGGGGGCTACGAGCAGTACTTC.

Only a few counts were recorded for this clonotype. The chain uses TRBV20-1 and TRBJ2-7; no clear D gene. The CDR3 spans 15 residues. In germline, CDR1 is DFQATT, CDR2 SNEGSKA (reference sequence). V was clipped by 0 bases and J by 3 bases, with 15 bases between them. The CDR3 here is CSAREDRPGVYEQYF. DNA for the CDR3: TGCAGTGCTAGAGAGGACCGGCCTGGCGTCTACGAGCAGTACTTC.

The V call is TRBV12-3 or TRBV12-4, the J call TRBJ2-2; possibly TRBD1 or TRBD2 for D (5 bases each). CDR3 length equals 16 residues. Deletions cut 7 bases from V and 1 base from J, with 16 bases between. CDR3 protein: CASTWDGEMNTGELFF. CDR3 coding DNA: TGTGCCAGCACCTGGGACGGGGAGATGAACACCGGGGAGCTGTTTTTT.

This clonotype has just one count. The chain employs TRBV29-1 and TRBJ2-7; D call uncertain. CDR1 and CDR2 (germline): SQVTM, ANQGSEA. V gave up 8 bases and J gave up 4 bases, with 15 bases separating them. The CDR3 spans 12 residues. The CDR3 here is CSLGWVGYEQYF. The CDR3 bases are TGCAGCTTAGGCTGGGTCGGGTACGAGCAGTACTTC.

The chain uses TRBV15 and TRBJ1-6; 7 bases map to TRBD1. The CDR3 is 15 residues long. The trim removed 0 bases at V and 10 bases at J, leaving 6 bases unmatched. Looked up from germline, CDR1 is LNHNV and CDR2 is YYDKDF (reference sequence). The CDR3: CATSRDGQVQSPLHF. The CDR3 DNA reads TGTGCCACCAGCAGAGACGGACAGGTGCAATCACCCCTCCACTTT. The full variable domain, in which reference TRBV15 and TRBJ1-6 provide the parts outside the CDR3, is DAMVIQNPRYQVTQFGKPVTLSCSQTLNHNVMYWYQQKSSQAPKLLFHYYDKDFNNEADTPDNFQSRRPNTSFCFLDIRSPGLGDTAMYLCATSRDGQVQSPLHFGNGTRLTVT.

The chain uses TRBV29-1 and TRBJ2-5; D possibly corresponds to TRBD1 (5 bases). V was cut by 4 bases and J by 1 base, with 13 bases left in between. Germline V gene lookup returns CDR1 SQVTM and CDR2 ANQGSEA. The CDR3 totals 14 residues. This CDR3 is CSVVDKGIQETQYF. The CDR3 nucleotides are TGCAGCGTTGTGGACAAAGGGATCCAAGAGACCCAGTACTTC.

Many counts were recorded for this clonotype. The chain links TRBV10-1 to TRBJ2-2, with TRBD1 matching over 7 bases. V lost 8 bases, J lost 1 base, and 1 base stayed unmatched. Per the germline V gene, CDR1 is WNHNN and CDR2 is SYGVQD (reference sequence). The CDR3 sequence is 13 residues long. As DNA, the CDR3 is TGCGCCAGCGGGGACAGGAACACCGGGGAGCTGTTTTTT. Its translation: CASGDRNTGELFF.

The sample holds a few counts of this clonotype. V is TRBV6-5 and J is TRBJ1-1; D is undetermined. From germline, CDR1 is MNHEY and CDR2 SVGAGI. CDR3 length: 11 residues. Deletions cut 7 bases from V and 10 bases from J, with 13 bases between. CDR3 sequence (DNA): TGTGCCAGCATGGGGAGGCTCGGAGCTTTCTTT. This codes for CASMGRLGAFF.

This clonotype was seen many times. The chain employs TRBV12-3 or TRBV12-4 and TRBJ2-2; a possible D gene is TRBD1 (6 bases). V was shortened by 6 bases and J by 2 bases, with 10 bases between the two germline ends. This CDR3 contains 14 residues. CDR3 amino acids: CASSWDINTGELFF. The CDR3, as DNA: TGTGCCAGCAGCTGGGACATCAACACCGGGGAGCTGTTTTTT.

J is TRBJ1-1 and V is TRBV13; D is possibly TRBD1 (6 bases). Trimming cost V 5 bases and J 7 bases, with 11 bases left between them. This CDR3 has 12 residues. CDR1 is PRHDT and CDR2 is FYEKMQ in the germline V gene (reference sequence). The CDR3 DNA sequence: TGTGCCAGCAGCCCCGGACAGATTGAAGCTTTCTTT. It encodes CASSPGQIEAFF.

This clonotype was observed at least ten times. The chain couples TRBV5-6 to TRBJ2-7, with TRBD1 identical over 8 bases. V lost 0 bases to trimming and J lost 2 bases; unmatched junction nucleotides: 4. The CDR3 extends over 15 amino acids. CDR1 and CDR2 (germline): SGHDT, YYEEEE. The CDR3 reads CASSLARGRAYEQYF. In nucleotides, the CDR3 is TGTGCCAGCAGCTTGGCCAGGGGGCGGGCCTACGAGCAGTACTTC.

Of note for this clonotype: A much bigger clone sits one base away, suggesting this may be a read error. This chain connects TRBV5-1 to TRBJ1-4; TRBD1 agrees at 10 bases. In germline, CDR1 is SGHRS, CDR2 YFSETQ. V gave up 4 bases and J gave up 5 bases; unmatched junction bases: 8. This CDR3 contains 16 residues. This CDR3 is CASSMTTGQGNEKLFF. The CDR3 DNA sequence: TGCGCCAGCAGCATGACGACGGGACAGGGGAATGAAAAACTGTTTTTT.

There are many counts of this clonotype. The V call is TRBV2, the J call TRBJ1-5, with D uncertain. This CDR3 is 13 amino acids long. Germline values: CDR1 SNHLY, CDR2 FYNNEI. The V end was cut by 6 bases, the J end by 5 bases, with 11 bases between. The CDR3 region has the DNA TGTGCCAGCAGGGGGAGGTGGGATCAGCCCCAGCATTTT. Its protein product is CASRGRWDQPQHF.

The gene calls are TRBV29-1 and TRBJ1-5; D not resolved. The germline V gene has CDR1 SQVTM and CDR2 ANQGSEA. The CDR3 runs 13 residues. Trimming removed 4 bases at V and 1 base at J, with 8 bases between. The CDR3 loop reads CSVAEGSNQPQHF. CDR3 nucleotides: TGCAGCGTTGCAGAGGGAAGCAATCAGCCCCAGCATTTT.

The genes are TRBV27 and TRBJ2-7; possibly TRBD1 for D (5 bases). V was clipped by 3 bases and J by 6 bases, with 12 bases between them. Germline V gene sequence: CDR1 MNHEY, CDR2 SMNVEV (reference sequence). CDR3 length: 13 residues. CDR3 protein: CASSFNLGVEQYF. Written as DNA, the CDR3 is TGTGCCAGCAGTTTTAACCTAGGGGTCGAGCAGTACTTC.

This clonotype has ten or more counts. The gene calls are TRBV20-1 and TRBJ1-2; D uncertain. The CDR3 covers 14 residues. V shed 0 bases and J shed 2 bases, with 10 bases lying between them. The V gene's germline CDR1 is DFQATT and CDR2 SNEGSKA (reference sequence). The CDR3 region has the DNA TGCAGTGCTAGAGATCGTCACGGAAACTATGGCTACACCTTC. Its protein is CSARDRHGNYGYTF.

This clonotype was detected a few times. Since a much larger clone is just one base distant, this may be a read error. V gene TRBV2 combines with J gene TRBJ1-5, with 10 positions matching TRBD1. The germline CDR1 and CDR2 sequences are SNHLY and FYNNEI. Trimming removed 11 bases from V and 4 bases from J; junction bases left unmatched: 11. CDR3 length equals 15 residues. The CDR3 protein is CAGKLTGQGNQPQHF. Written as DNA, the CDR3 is TGTGCCGGCAAACTAACGGGACAGGGGAATCAGCCCCAGCATTTT.

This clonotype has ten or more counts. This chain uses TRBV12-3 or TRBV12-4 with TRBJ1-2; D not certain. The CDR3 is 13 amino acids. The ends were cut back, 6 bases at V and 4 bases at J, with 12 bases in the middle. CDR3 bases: TGTGCCAGCAGCCTACGGGTGGCCTATGGCTACACCTTC. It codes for CASSLRVAYGYTF.

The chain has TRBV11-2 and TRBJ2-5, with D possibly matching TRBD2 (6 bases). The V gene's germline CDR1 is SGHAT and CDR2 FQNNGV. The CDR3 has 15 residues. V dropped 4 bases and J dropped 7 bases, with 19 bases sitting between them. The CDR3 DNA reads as TGTGCCAGCAGCTCCTTGCGGGAACCGCCGCGGACCCAGTACTTC. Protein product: CASSSLREPPRTQYF.

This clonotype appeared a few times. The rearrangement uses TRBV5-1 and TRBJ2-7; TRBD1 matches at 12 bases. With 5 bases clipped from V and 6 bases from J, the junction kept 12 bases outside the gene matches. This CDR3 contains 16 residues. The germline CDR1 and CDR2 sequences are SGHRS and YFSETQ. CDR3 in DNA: TGCGCCAGCAGACATGGGACAGGGGGCGAATCTTCCGAGCAGTACTTC. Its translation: CASRHGTGGESSEQYF.

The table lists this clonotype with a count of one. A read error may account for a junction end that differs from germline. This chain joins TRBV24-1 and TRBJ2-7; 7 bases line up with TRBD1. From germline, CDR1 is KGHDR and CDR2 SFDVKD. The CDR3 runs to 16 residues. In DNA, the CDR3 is TGTGCCAGCAGTTTATCTTTGGGACAGAGAACCTACGAGCAGTACTTC. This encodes CASSLSLGQRTYEQYF.

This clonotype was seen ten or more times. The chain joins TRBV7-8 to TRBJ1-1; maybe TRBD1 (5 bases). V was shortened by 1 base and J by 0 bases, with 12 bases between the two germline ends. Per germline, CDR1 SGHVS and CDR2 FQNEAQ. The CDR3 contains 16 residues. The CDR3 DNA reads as TGTGCCAGCAGCTTAGTCCCTTGGGGGATGAACACTGAAGCTTTCTTT. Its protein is CASSLVPWGMNTEAFF. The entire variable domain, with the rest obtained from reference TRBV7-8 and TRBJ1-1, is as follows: GAGVSQSPRYKVAKRGQDVALRCDPISGHVSLFWYQQALGQGPEFLTYFQNEAQLDKSGLPSDRFFAERPEGSVSTLKIQRTQQEDSAVYLCASSLVPWGMNTEAFFGQGTRLTVV.

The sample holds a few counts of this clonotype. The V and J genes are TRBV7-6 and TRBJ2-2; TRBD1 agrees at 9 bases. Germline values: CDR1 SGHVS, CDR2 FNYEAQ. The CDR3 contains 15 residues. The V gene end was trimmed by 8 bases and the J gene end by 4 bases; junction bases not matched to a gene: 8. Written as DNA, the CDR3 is TGTGCCAGCGGGACAGGGAGCGAGGCCACCGGGGAGCTGTTTTTT. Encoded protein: CASGTGSEATGELFF.

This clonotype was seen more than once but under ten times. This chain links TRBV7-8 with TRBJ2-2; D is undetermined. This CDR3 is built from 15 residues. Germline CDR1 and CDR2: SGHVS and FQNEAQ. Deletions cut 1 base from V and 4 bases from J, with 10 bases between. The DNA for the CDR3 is TGTGCCAGCAGCTTAGTTGGGGTCGCCACCGGGGAGCTGTTTTTT. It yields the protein CASSLVGVATGELFF.

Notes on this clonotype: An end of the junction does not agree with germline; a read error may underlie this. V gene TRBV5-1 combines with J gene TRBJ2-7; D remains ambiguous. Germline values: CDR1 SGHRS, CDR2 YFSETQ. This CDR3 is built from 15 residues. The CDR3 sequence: CASSLPGPATYEQYF. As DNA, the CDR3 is TGTGCCAGCAGCTTGCCTGGACCCGCGACCTACGAGCAGTACTTC.

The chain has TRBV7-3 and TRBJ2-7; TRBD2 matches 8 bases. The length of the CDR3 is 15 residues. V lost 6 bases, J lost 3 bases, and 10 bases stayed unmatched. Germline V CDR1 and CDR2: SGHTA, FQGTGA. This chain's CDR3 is CASSPTGGQSYEQYF. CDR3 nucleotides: TGTGCCAGCAGTCCAACGGGGGGGCAAAGCTACGAGCAGTACTTC.

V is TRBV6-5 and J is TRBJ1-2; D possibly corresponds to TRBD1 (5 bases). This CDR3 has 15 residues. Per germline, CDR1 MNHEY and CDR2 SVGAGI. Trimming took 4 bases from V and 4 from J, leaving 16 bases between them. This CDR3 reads CASSSSGGLGYGYTF. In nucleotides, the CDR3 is TGTGCCAGCAGTTCCTCGGGGGGATTGGGCTATGGCTACACCTTC.